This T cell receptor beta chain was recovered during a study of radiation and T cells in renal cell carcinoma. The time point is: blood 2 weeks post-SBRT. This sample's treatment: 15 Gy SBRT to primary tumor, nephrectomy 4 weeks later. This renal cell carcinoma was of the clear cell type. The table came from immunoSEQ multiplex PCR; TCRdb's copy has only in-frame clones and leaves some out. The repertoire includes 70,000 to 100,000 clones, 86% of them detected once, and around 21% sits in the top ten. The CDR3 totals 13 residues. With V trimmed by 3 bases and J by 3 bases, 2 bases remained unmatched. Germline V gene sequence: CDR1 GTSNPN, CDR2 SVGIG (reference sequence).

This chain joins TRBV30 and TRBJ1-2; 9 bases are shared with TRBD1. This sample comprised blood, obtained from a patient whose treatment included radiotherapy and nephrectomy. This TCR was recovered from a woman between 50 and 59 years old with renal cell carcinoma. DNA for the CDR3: TGTGCCTGGAGCACAGGGGGCTACTATGGCTACACCTTC. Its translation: CAWSTGGYYGYTF.